This record looks at one T cell receptor (beta chain) sequence and its context. Antigen specificity is unknown. The source of the sample is a study of cytomegalovirus exposure and HLA in healthy donors. PCR was performed using 60 Vbeta and 13 Jbeta primers. This table comes from immunoSEQ multiplex PCR, and its TCRdb copy is limited to in-frame clones, with some not included. The sample lists about 200,000 clones, 77% seen once, with less than 2.5% in the top ten. Regarding the study as a whole: In vitro data verified three CMV-associated chains as specific for CMV antigens. TCR beta chain V- and J-gene trimming was linked, in a later analysis, to a missense variant in DCLRE1C. Exclusion as indistinguishable affected some V segments, including TRBV6-2 and TRBV6-3. There were some 150 TCR beta chains listed as cytomegalovirus-associated.

The CDR3 is 17 residues long. V lost 1 base and J lost 4, with 19 bases in between. The germline CDR1 and CDR2 sequences are SGHTA and FQGTGA. The rearrangement joins TRBV7-3 to TRBJ2-5; TRBD2 is a possible D gene (6 bases). This sequence originates from a young woman in good health and CMV-seropositive. Input material: PBMCs. CDR3 nucleotides: TGTGCCAGCAGCTTAATTGGGACTCCGAACCGAGGAGAGACCCAGTACTTC. Protein: CASSLIGTPNRGETQYF.